These 32 T cell receptor beta chains share one sample of origin, sequenced in a study of regulatory T cells in long-lasting Graves disease. As to time point: newly diagnosed GD, antithyroid drugs for less than 3 months. Following extraction of RNA from PBMCs, that RNA was used to make the TCR library. Building of the TCR beta libraries involved iRepertoire HTBI primers and Arm-PCR of CDR3 regions. TCRdb ran MiXCR on the multiplex PCR reads and lists one entry per CDR3 protein. This sample has over 350,000 distinct CDR3 sequences, with 15% found just once. These records were also assigned to another study, of T cells in Graves' hyperthyroidism and ophthalmopathy.

Sequencing used peripheral blood mononuclear cells (PBMCs), obtained at new diagnosis, from a patient treated with antithyroid drugs. These receptors all come from a middle-aged woman with Graves disease.

The gene calls are TRBV4-3 and TRBJ2-7; 7 bases map to TRBD2. V trimming: 7 bases; J trimming: 0 bases; junction bases outside the gene matches: 3. The CDR3 extends over 13 amino acids. CDR1 and CDR2 from the germline V gene are LGHNA and YSLEER. This CDR3 reads CASTGTNSYEQYF. CDR3 in DNA: TGCGCCAGCACCGGGACTAACTCCTACGAGCAGTACTTC.

Regarding this clonotype: A read error may be the cause here, since a much bigger clone is one base away. This rearrangement joins TRBV7-3 to TRBJ1-6; D ambiguous. V was shortened by 2 bases and J by 9 bases, with 11 bases between the two germline ends. This CDR3 spans 14 amino acids. Germline V gene lookup returns CDR1 SGHTA and CDR2 FQGTGA. The CDR3 sequence is CASSLSSESSPLHF. As DNA, the CDR3 is TGTGCCAGCAGCTTATCCAGCGAAAGTTCACCCCTCCACTTT.

This clonotype was seen ten or more times. The chain recombines TRBV2 with TRBJ1-2, with no clear D. V was pared by 2 bases and J by 1 base, with 8 bases between. This CDR3 contains 14 residues. CDR1 is SNHLY, CDR2 FYNNEI, per germline. CDR3 sequence reads: CASSERSLNYGYTF. The CDR3 DNA is TGTGCCAGCAGTGAACGATCCCTTAACTATGGCTACACCTTC.

The chain combines TRBV12-3 or TRBV12-4 with TRBJ2-3, with a tentative D call TRBD1 (6 bases). Trimming stripped 5 bases from V and 4 bases from J, with 13 bases between. The CDR3 is 14 residues long. The DNA for the CDR3 is TGTGCCAGCAGTCATTACAGGGCCCCAGATACGCAGTATTTT. Encoded protein: CASSHYRAPDTQYF.

The chain has TRBV7-8 and TRBJ2-1; D is undetermined. V dropped 5 bases and J dropped 9 bases, with 14 bases sitting between them. Germline V gene lookup returns CDR1 SGHVS and CDR2 FQNEAQ. The CDR3 is 13 residues long. The CDR3: CASSPPPKVEQFF. The CDR3, as DNA: TGTGCCAGCAGCCCCCCCCCCAAGGTTGAGCAGTTCTTC.

On this clonotype: One base away lies a much larger clone, so this may be a sequencing read error. The chain links TRBV30 to TRBJ2-7; D gene ambiguous. Germline-derived CDR1 and CDR2 are GTSNPN and SVGIG (reference sequence). The CDR3 totals 11 residues. The chain's CDR3 is CAWSATYGQYF. The CDR3 bases are TGTGCCTGGAGTGCGACCTACGGGCAGTACTTC.

About this clonotype: With a much larger clone just one base away, this may be a read error. The rearrangement uses TRBV2 and TRBJ2-6; D may correspond to TRBD1 or TRBD2 (5 bases each). In germline, CDR1 is SNHLY, CDR2 FYNNEI. Trimming took 5 bases from V and 0 from J, leaving 11 bases between them. This CDR3 region has 16 residues. The CDR3 sequence: CASSWDGRSGANVLTF. DNA of the CDR3: TGTGCCAGCAGTTGGGACGGCCGCTCTGGGGCCAACGTCCTGACTTTC.

Of note for this clonotype: This may arise from a read error, as a much more abundant clone is one base away. V usage is TRBV7-9 and J usage is TRBJ2-7; 7 positions match TRBD1. The CDR3 loop spans 15 amino acids. V shed 5 bases, J shed 6 bases, and the junction held 13 bases outside the gene matches. Germline loops: CDR1 SEHNR, CDR2 FQNEAQ (reference sequence). The CDR3 loop reads CASSKEQGRWCEQYF. CDR3 DNA sequence: TGTGCCAGCAGCAAAGAACAGGGGCGGTGGTGCGAGCAGTACTTC.

This clonotype came up a few times. The rearrangement uses TRBV5-6 and TRBJ1-1; D not resolved. The ends were cut back, 4 bases at V and 4 bases at J, with 8 bases in the middle. CDR1 is SGHDT and CDR2 is YYEEEE in the germline V gene. There are 12 residues in the CDR3. Written as DNA, the CDR3 is TGTGCCAGCAGCCACCTGGGCACTGAAGCTTTCTTT. It is translated as CASSHLGTEAFF.

Ten or more counts support this clonotype. The rearrangement links TRBV2 to TRBJ1-4, with D possibly TRBD1 on 5 matching bases. CDR3 length: 14 residues. V was cut by 8 bases and J by 3 bases, with 13 bases left in between. CDR1 is SNHLY, CDR2 FYNNEI, per germline. The CDR3 nucleotides read TGTGCCAGCCAGCGATCGGGGGCTAATGAAAAACTGTTTTTT. Protein product: CASQRSGANEKLFF. Full variable domain (remainder filled in from reference TRBV2 and TRBJ1-4): EPEVTQTPSHQVTQMGQEVILRCVPISNHLYFYWYRQILGQKVEFLVSFYNNEISEKSEIFDDQFSVERPDGSNFTLKIRSTKLEDSAMYFCASQRSGANEKLFFGSGTQLSVL.

This clonotype showed up many times. The CDR3 sequence: CASSLAWEISAGELFF. CDR3 nucleotides: TGTGCCAGCAGTTTAGCGTGGGAAATAAGCGCCGGGGAGCTGTTTTTT. This chain connects TRBV12-3 or TRBV12-4 to TRBJ2-2; no firm D call. Deletions cut 0 bases from V and 6 bases from J, with 14 bases between. There are 16 residues in the CDR3.

The chain joins TRBV18 to TRBJ2-1; the D gene is possibly TRBD2 (6 bases). The germline V gene has CDR1 KGHSH and CDR2 LQKENI. Trimming left V 3 bases short and J 8 bases short, with 14 bases between. This CDR3 has 14 residues. The CDR3 loop is CASSPPGEAHEQFF. CDR3 nucleotides: TGTGCCAGCTCACCGCCGGGAGAGGCTCATGAGCAGTTCTTC.

This clonotype was counted a few times. This chain links TRBV12-3 or TRBV12-4 with TRBJ1-4; 9 nucleotides match TRBD1. The CDR3 has 14 residues. Trimming cost V 4 bases and J 8 bases; bases outside gene matches: 5. For the CDR3, the DNA is TGTGCCAGCAGTTACAGGGGGCAGGGGGAAAAACTGTTTTTT. It codes for CASSYRGQGEKLFF.

This clonotype was seen ten or more times. V and J are TRBV6-2 or TRBV6-3 and TRBJ2-3, with D possibly being TRBD1 or TRBD2 (6 bases each). This CDR3 has 14 residues. Germline CDR1 and CDR2: MNHEY and SVGEGT. V was clipped by 10 bases and J by 0 bases, with 14 bases between them. The CDR3: CATNRGTSTDTQYF. The CDR3 nucleotides are TGTGCCACCAATCGCGGGACAAGCACAGATACGCAGTATTTT.

This chain connects TRBV29-1 to TRBJ1-2; 7 positions match TRBD1. The CDR3 length is 12 residues. The germline gives CDR1 SQVTM, CDR2 ANQGSEA. The trim removed 1 base at V and 4 bases at J, leaving 0 bases unmatched. CDR3 sequence reads: CSVEAGGYGYTF. CDR3 in DNA: TGCAGCGTTGAAGCAGGGGGCTATGGCTACACCTTC.

The chain uses TRBV7-2 and TRBJ2-4; 7 nucleotides match TRBD2. The germline V gene encodes CDR1 SGHTA and CDR2 FQGNSA. The CDR3 sequence is 22 residues long. Trimming took 5 bases from V and 0 from J; bases not matched to a gene: 25. CDR3 in DNA: TGTGCCAGCAGCCTCCGGAACAGCGGGGAAATTTCCTGGGGACTAGCCAAAAACATTCAGTACTTC. This codes for CASSLRNSGEISWGLAKNIQYF.

The chain couples TRBV20-1 to TRBJ1-6; TRBD1 matches at 7 bases. CDR3 size: 14 residues. Trimming at V came to 2 bases and at J to 8 bases, leaving 6 bases not matched to a gene. Germline-derived CDR1 and CDR2 are DFQATT and SNEGSKA (reference sequence). In DNA, the CDR3 is TGCAGTGCTAGAACGACAGGGAGGGATTCACCCCTCCACTTT. Residues: CSARTTGRDSPLHF.

In this sample, this clonotype turned up many times. The V gene is TRBV28, the J gene TRBJ1-4; D might be TRBD1 (6 bases). The CDR3 sequence is 16 residues long. V was trimmed by 5 bases and J by 0 bases, leaving 13 bases between them. Germline CDR1 is MDHEN and CDR2 is SYDVKM. The DNA of the CDR3 is TGTGCCAGCAGTCCGGACAGCTATTCAACTAATGAAAAACTGTTTTTT. Protein sequence: CASSPDSYSTNEKLFF.

This clonotype was observed at least ten times. This chain links TRBV6-1 with TRBJ2-5; D could derive from TRBD1 or TRBD2 (7 bases each). The CDR3 sequence is 16 residues long. Germline V gene data show CDR1 as MNHNS and CDR2 as SASEGT. Deletions cut 7 bases from V and 2 bases from J, with 20 bases between. As DNA, the CDR3 is TGTGCCAGCAACAAAGACAGGGACTATCCACAAGAGACCCAGTACTTC. Translating it yields CASNKDRDYPQETQYF.

This clonotype has a count of ten or more. The chain recombines TRBV5-1 with TRBJ2-2; no reliable D call. Germline values: CDR1 SGHRS, CDR2 YFSETQ. Deletions cut 0 bases from V and 4 bases from J, with 7 bases between. The CDR3 consists of 14 residues. CDR3 DNA: TGCGCCAGCAGCTTGGCTCAGGTCACCGGGGAGCTGTTTTTT. As protein: CASSLAQVTGELFF. Based on the CDR3 plus reference TRBV5-1 and TRBJ2-2, the full variable domain is KAGVTQTPRYLIKTRGQQVTLSCSPISGHRSVSWYQQTPGQGLQFLFEYFSETQRNKGNFPGRFSGRQFSNSRSEMNVSTLELGDSALYLCASSLAQVTGELFFGEGSRLTVL.

This clonotype turned up a few times. This chain connects TRBV2 to TRBJ1-2; 9 bases agree with TRBD1. The J segment lost 8 bases and the V segment lost 8 bases, leaving 9 bases of the junction unmatched. The CDR3 is 13 amino acids. Germline-derived CDR1 and CDR2 are SNHLY and FYNNEI. CDR3 DNA sequence: TGTGCCAGCGAACCACAGGGGGCAAAAGGCTACACCTTC. Amino acids: CASEPQGAKGYTF.

About this clonotype itself: One base away lies a much larger clone, so this may be a sequencing read error. The chain's CDR3 is CAGTFDRNQPQHF. CDR3 DNA: TGTGCCGGCACCTTCGACAGGAATCAGCCCCAGCATTTT. The chain links TRBV12-3 or TRBV12-4 to TRBJ1-5; TRBD1 is a possible D gene (6 bases). The CDR3 has 13 residues. V was cut by 11 bases and J by 4 bases, with 15 bases left in between.

This clonotype was picked up many times. This chain uses TRBV6-5 with TRBJ1-4; D is ambiguous. The CDR3 is 13 amino acids. Germline CDR1 reads MNHEY; CDR2 reads SVGAGI. Trimming pared 2 bases from V and 5 bases from J, leaving 6 bases between. The CDR3 sequence: CASSYRPNEKLFF. The CDR3 nucleotides read TGTGCCAGCAGTTACCGCCCAAATGAAAAACTGTTTTTT.

This clonotype appeared many times. The chain employs TRBV5-1 and TRBJ2-1; 11 nucleotides agree with TRBD2. Germline CDR1 SGHRS, CDR2 YFSETQ. This CDR3 has 16 amino acids. With 3 bases clipped from V and 4 bases from J, the junction kept 6 bases outside the gene matches. CDR3 sequence: CASSSGLAEDYNEQFF. The CDR3, as DNA: TGCGCCAGCAGCTCGGGACTAGCGGAGGATTACAATGAGCAGTTCTTC.

This clonotype was counted at least ten times. The J gene is TRBJ2-1, the V gene TRBV12-3 or TRBV12-4; 9 bases agree with TRBD1. V lost 5 bases and J lost 7; bases outside the gene matches: 15. The CDR3 extends over 17 amino acids. Written as DNA, the CDR3 is TGTGCCAGCAGTCCAAATCCGGGACAGGGTCGGGTTAATGAGCAGTTCTTC. Its translation: CASSPNPGQGRVNEQFF.

There are many counts of this clonotype. The CDR3 protein is CASSNREGSSYNSPLHF. The CDR3, as DNA: TGTGCCAGCAGCAACCGTGAGGGGAGCTCCTATAATTCACCCCTCCACTTT. This chain joins TRBV3-1 and TRBJ1-6, with D possibly being TRBD1 (5 bases). The germline V and J ends were trimmed by 5 bases and 0 bases, with 14 bases remaining between them. Germline CDR1 is LGHDT and CDR2 is YNNKEL (reference sequence). This CDR3 is 17 amino acids long. Drawing the rest from reference TRBV3-1 and TRBJ1-6, the complete variable domain is DTAVSQTPKYLVTQMGNDKSIKCEQNLGHDTMYWYKQDSKKFLKIMFSYNNKELIINETVPNRFSPKSPDKAHLNLHINSLELGDSAVYFCASSNREGSSYNSPLHFGNGTRLTVT.

This chain links TRBV12-3 or TRBV12-4 with TRBJ2-4, with 11 bases fitting TRBD2. The J call may be mistaken, given a closer DNA end match to TRBJ2-1. There are 15 residues in the CDR3. The CDR3 bases are TGTGCCAGCAGTTTTTCACTAGCGGGAGATTTCGAGCAGTTCTTC. Its protein is CASSFSLAGDFEQFF.

The J gene is TRBJ1-5, the V gene TRBV6-1; no clear D gene. The CDR3 is made up of 13 amino acids. In germline, CDR1 is MNHNS, CDR2 SASEGT. Trimming took 7 bases from V and 6 from J, leaving 13 bases between them. Here the CDR3 reads CASIEGLGQPQHF. In DNA form, the CDR3 reads TGTGCCAGCATCGAGGGCTTGGGTCAGCCCCAGCATTTT.

The V and J genes are TRBV5-1 and TRBJ2-5, with 12 bases fitting TRBD2. Germline V gives CDR1 SGHRS, CDR2 YFSETQ. The CDR3 spans 14 residues. V lost 3 bases to trimming and J lost 5 bases; unmatched junction nucleotides: 2. The CDR3 DNA reads TGCGCCAGCAGCTCCACTAGCGGGGGGGAGACCCAGTACTTC. Translated: CASSSTSGGETQYF.

A few counts support this clonotype. This could be a read error, since a much larger clone is one nucleotide away. CDR3 in DNA: TGTGCCAGCAGCCCGACCCCAGAACCCACAGATACGCAGTATTTT. Translated, it gives CASSPTPEPTDTQYF. V usage is TRBV11-1 and J usage is TRBJ2-3; D remains unclear. The CDR3 is 15 residues long. Germline assignment: CDR1 SGHAT and CDR2 FQDESV (reference sequence). With 5 bases removed from V and 2 bases from J, the gap between germline ends came to 14 bases.

The rearrangement links TRBV5-1 to TRBJ2-1; TRBD2 matches 10 bases. Germline V gene lookup returns CDR1 SGHRS and CDR2 YFSETQ. Germline trimming cut 7 bases from V and 8 bases from J; bases unmatched to any gene: 9. The CDR3 covers 14 residues. The CDR3 region has the DNA TGCGCCAGCCAGCTAGCGGGAGATATGGATGAGCAGTTCTTC. Translated: CASQLAGDMDEQFF.

This clonotype was detected many times. The genes are TRBV29-1 and TRBJ2-7; 9 nucleotides agree with TRBD2. The junction had 13 bases not matched to a gene; V was cut back by 5 bases and J by 5 bases. CDR1 and CDR2 from the germline V gene are SQVTM and ANQGSEA. This CDR3 spans 15 amino acids. Here the CDR3 reads CSVHPLGREGDEQYF. CDR3 bases: TGCAGCGTTCACCCCTTAGGGCGGGAGGGAGACGAGCAGTACTTC.